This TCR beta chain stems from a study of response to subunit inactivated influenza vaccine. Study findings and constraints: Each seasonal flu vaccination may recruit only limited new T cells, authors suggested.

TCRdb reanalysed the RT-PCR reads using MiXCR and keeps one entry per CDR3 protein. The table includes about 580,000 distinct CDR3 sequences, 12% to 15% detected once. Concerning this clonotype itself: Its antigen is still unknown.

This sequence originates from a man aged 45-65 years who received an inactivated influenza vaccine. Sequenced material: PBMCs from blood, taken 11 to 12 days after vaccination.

The DNA of the CDR3 is TGCGCCAGCAGACTCCCGAGCCGATCCTACAATGAGCAGTTCTTC. It translates to CASRLPSRSYNEQFF. The V gene is TRBV10-1, the J gene TRBJ2-1; the D is unclear. The CDR3 extends over 15 amino acids. V was trimmed by 6 bases and J by 1 base, leaving 13 bases between them. In germline, CDR1 is WNHNN, CDR2 SYGVQD (reference sequence).